This T cell receptor beta chain derives from a study of CD4 T cells in relation to SARS-CoV-2 and coronaviruses. More than 7.5 x 10^4 naive or memory CD4+ cells were cultured with CEF peptides for 9 to 10 days. Profiling relied on immunoSEQ multiplex PCR, and the TCRdb table lists in-frame clones only, not all of them. Of around 30,000 clones listed, more than 60% are singletons. Germline CDR1 MDHEN, CDR2 SYDVKM. V shed 4 bases and J 7 bases; nucleotides not matched to a gene: 10. The CDR3 length is 15 residues. Comment on this clone: The antigen remains undetermined.

Sequenced sample: memory CD4+ T cells from PBMCs, cultured in vitro. This chain links TRBV28 with TRBJ1-5; TRBD1 matches 7 bases. This sequence originates from an adult with COVID-19. The CDR3 region has the DNA TGTGCCAGCAGTTCTCCGTCAAGGGGGCCCCAGCCCCAGCATTTT. Translated, it gives CASSSPSRGPQPQHF. Full variable domain (outside the CDR3, taken from reference TRBV28 and TRBJ1-5): DVKVTQSSRYLVKRTGEKVFLECVQDMDHENMFWYRQDPGLGLRLIYFSYDVKMKEKGDIPEGYSVSREKKERFSLILESASTNQTSMYLCASSSPSRGPQPQHFGDGTRLSIL.